The subject of this entry is one T cell receptor (beta chain). Antigen: not known. Full-length variable regions came from constant-region reverse primers plus semi-nested Nested Universal Primer A PCR. One entry per CDR3 protein results from TCRdb running MiXCR on the 5' RACE reads. The table records about 62,000 distinct CDR3 sequences, more than 25% of them present only once. Findings and limits, study-wide: The larger cohort examined one V-J beta rearrangement, not whole repertoires. Tumor-infiltrating Treg TCR alpha and beta sequences overlapped most with tumor naive CD4+ T cells, then blood naive.

CDR3 length: 13 residues. The V gene's germline CDR1 is LGHNA and CDR2 YNFKEQ. V lost 6 bases and J lost 5, with 11 bases in between. This TCR was sampled from a female donor with breast cancer. The sequencing input was tumor-infiltrating naive CD4+ T cells sorted from the breast tumor. Subset meaning: naive CD4+ T cells, CD4+CD45RA+CD25-. This sequence joins TRBV4-2 and TRBJ1-5, with D perhaps TRBD1 (6 bases). The CDR3 nucleotides read TGTGCCAGCAGGGGGGGGGCTGATCAGCCCCAGCATTTT. Translated: CASRGGADQPQHF.